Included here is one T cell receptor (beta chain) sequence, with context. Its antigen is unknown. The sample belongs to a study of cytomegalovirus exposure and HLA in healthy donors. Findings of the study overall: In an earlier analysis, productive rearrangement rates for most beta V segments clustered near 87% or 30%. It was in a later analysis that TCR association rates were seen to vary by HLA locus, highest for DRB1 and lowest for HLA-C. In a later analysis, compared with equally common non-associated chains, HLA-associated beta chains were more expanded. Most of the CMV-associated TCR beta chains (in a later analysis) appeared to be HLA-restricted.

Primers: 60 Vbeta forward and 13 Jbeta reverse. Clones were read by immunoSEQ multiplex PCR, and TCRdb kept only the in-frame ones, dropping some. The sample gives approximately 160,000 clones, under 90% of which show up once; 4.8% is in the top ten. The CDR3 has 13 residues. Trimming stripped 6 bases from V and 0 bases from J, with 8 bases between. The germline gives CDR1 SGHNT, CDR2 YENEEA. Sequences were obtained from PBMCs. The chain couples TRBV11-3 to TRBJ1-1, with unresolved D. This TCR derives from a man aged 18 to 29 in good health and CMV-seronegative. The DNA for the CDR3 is TGTGCCAGCAGTTCTAGGTTGAACACTGAAGCTTTCTTT. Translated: CASSSRLNTEAFF.